This paragraph reports one T cell receptor beta chain. The antigen it recognizes is unknown. Within one base of it there is no much larger clone, and no base qualities were kept. In the prospective study, participants were 18 to 89 years old, resided in under 30 geographic areas of the United States, and were enrolled through a virtual design. In the prospective study, participants were assigned to cohorts based on the clinical history participants reported in a screening survey and a study questionnaire. In the prospective study, whole blood, serum and a nasopharyngeal or oropharyngeal swab were collected from each participant by mobile phlebotomists. Participants in the prospective study had the option to provide additional blood draws and questionnaires over a roughly 2-month period. Before DNA extraction, prospective study blood samples were shipped either frozen or at room temperature. V lost 7 bases and J lost 7 bases; the stretch between them is 11 bases long. The CDR3 runs 12 amino acids, cysteine and phenylalanine included. The sequence is cut down to CDR3 DNA, 36 bases in frame from base 1. CDR1 and CDR2 were assigned from the germline V gene as MNHEY and SVGAGI.

This entry belongs to a study of blood T cell repertoires in COVID-19 (dated by TCRdb to between 2020 and 2021). General notes on the study: Samples from collaborators originated in the United States, Italy and Spain and spanned both the acute and convalescent phases of COVID-19. The sample metadata nearly always contained a de-identified subject ID, COVID-19 status, age in years and sex. Subjects who had been exposed to COVID-19, were actively infected with it, or had recovered from it provided the deeply sampled blood TCRbeta repertoires that made up the dataset. A freely available public database, intended as a resource for researchers studying the immune response to SARS-CoV-2, is where the repertoires were released. Samples were obtained from the ongoing ImmuneRACE study (first 160 participants) and from 1,254 subjects provided by 6 global collaborators. HLA class I and class II types, where available, came from metadata supplied by the sample provider rather than from assay-based typing. The prospective study material was composed of cDNA or gDNA derived from T cells, B-cell-depleted T cells, or PBMCs. General study outcomes and caveats: The amount of clinical and demographic metadata varied by source and participant and was provided uncurated.

The immunoSEQ Assay, a bias-controlled multiplex PCR, was used to amplify TCRbeta CDR3 regions from genomic DNA. The paper's data handling went like this. The number of nucleated cells in each sample was estimated by amplification of reference gene primers within the assay. Sequence reads were collapsed and filtered to measure the absolute abundance of every unique TCRbeta CDR3 rearrangement. For each sample, productive Simpson clonality was calculated by taking the square root of Simpson's diversity index across productive rearrangements. TCRdb limited this immuneACCESS table to in-frame rearrangements with V and J called. A share of clones is missing; checked studies link under half to unresolved V genes, and the rest is unexplained. From that table come the V and J calls and clone size; the DNA was used to work out D and trimming. This sample gives approximately 65,000 clones in total; roughly 80% of them show up just once. The ten largest clones take up 3.5% to 4% of the sample.

The sequence came from a woman aged 40 to 50 with acute COVID-19. Recombination linked TRBV6-5 to TRBJ2-1; tentative D gene TRBD2, with 5 bases matching. Sequencing was carried out using PBMCs or T cells enriched from blood (not recorded which). The CDR3 reads CASIHGGNEQFF. The DNA sequence is as follows: TGTGCCAGCATTCATGGCGGGAATGAGCAGTTCTTC.